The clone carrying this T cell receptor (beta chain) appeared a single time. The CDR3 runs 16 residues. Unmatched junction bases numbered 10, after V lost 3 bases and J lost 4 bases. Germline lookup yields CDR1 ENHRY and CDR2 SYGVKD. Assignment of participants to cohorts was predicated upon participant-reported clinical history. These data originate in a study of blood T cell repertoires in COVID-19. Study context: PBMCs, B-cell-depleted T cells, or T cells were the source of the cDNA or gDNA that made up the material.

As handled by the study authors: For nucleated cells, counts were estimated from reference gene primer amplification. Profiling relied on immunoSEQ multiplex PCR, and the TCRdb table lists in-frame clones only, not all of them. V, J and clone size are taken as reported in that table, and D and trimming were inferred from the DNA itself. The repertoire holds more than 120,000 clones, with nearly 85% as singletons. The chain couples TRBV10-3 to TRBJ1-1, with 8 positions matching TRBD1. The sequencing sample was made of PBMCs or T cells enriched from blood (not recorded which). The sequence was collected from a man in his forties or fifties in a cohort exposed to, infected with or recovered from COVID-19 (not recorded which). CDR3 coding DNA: TGTGCCATCAGTGACCCCAGGGGGCAGTGGGGCACTGAAGCTTTCTTT. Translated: CAISDPRGQWGTEAFF.